The 9 T cell receptor beta chains listed next were all sequenced from one sample in a study of T cell responses to AZD1222 COVID-19 vaccine. Clones were sequenced by immunoSEQ multiplex PCR, and TCRdb holds only the in-frame ones, with some missing. Of 130,000 or so clones detected, 85% to 95% appear once; the ten largest clones hold over 0.85%. Specimen: peripheral blood, collected on day 0 of MenACWY control vaccination. Receptors were obtained from an adult in good health.

This clone is a singleton in its sample. The chain links TRBV5-8 to TRBJ1-2, with D perhaps matching TRBD1 (5 bases). The CDR3 has 13 amino acids. Per the germline V gene, CDR1 is SGHTS and CDR2 is YDEGEE. V lost 2 bases, J lost 7 bases, and 12 bases lay in between. The CDR3 spells CASSFAGLSGYTF. The CDR3 nucleotides are TGTGCCAGCAGCTTCGCAGGGCTCTCTGGCTACACCTTC.

The chain is built from TRBV28 and TRBJ1-3; possible D gene TRBD1, 6 bases. CDR1 and CDR2 (germline): MDHEN, SYDVKM. The CDR3 extends over 15 amino acids. V was trimmed by 6 bases and J by 0 bases, leaving 12 bases between them. Written as DNA, the CDR3 is TGTGCCAGCAGCCCCGACAGGAGCTCTGGAAACACCATATATTTT. Translation: CASSPDRSSGNTIYF.

The chain joins TRBV13 to TRBJ1-4; possible D gene TRBD1, 6 bases. The CDR3 spans 14 residues. Germline lookup yields CDR1 PRHDT and CDR2 FYEKMQ (reference sequence). V lost 4 bases and J 4 bases, leaving 10 bases between the germline ends. Here the CDR3 DNA reads TGTGCCAGCAGCTCGACAGGACGTAATGAAAAACTGTTTTTT. Its translation: CASSSTGRNEKLFF.

V and J are TRBV27 and TRBJ1-5, with a possible D match to TRBD1 (5 bases). This CDR3 comprises 13 residues. Looked up from germline, CDR1 is MNHEY and CDR2 is SMNVEV (reference sequence). Trimming took 5 bases from V and 5 from J, leaving 10 bases between them. The DNA for the CDR3 is TGTGCCAGCAGTCGACAGTTGTATCAGCCCCAGCATTTT. Translation gives CASSRQLYQPQHF.

This clone has just one count. The chain recombines TRBV6-2 or TRBV6-3 with TRBJ2-2, with D maybe TRBD1 (7 bases). Germline CDR1 reads MNHEY; CDR2 reads SVGEGT. V lost 5 bases to trimming and J lost 4 bases, with 23 bases between them. The CDR3 runs 18 residues. Here the CDR3 DNA reads TGTGCCAGCAGTCATTTTGAGGGCGCCAGGGGGGTCACCGGGGAGCTGTTTTTT. This encodes CASSHFEGARGVTGELFF.

V and J are TRBV7-2 and TRBJ2-7, with a weak D call TRBD2 (5 bases). V dropped 5 bases and J dropped 2 bases, with 10 bases sitting between them. CDR3 length equals 13 residues. The germline gives CDR1 SGHTA, CDR2 FQGNSA. The CDR3 loop reads CASSRDGTYEQYF. In nucleotides, the CDR3 is TGTGCCAGCAGCCGGGATGGGACCTACGAGCAGTACTTC.

This clone was counted a single time. This chain joins TRBV2 and TRBJ2-5, with D perhaps TRBD1 (6 bases). Between the trimmed V and J ends, which lost 7 bases and 3 bases, there was a span of 12 bases. CDR3 length: 13 amino acids. Germline values: CDR1 SNHLY, CDR2 FYNNEI. This CDR3 reads CASIGQMKETQYF. Here the CDR3 DNA reads TGTGCCAGCATTGGACAGATGAAAGAGACCCAGTACTTC.

The chain couples TRBV9 to TRBJ1-6, with 8 bases lining up with TRBD1. The CDR3 has 15 residues. V shed 2 bases, J shed 6 bases, and the junction held 4 bases outside the gene matches. Per germline, CDR1 SGDLS and CDR2 YYNGEE. CDR3 protein: CASSVRTGSNSPLHF. In DNA, the CDR3 is TGTGCCAGCAGCGTTAGGACAGGGAGTAATTCACCCCTCCACTTT. The full variable domain, completed using reference TRBV9 and TRBJ1-6, is DSGVTQTPKHLITATGQRVTLRCSPRSGDLSVYWYQQSLDQGLQFLIQYYNGEERAKGNILERFSAQQFPDLHSELNLSSLELGDSALYFCASSVRTGSNSPLHFGNGTRLTVT.

The chain couples TRBV19 to TRBJ2-3; D may correspond to TRBD1 or TRBD2 (5 bases each). Germline V gene sequence: CDR1 LNHDA, CDR2 SQIVND (reference sequence). V was clipped by 7 bases and J by 2 bases, with 13 bases between them. CDR3 length: 14 residues. CDR3 residues: CASTQWGFTDTQYF. The CDR3 DNA follows: TGTGCCAGTACCCAATGGGGGTTCACAGATACGCAGTATTTT.